Sequencing of this TCR beta chain was carried out in a study of shared clonotypes between healthy human individuals. Donors, without exception, were Caucasian adults residing in Nashville, Tennessee. CDR1 is SGDLS and CDR2 is YYNGEE in the germline V gene. V was trimmed by 3 bases and J by 7 bases, leaving 25 bases between them. The CDR3 loop spans 17 amino acids. Study-level results: It was observed that approximately 5% of naive CD4 clonotypes were shared across a handful of donors.

On this clone: Its specificity is not known.

Assay used: immunoSEQ multiplex PCR; TCRdb lists only in-frame clones, some missing. The table has millions of clones, 85% to 95% seen once. The sequence was obtained from a young man in good health. The sequencing sample was made of naive CD4+ T cells sorted from blood. Subset noted: CD45RA+ positively selected. The chain links TRBV9 to TRBJ2-5, with TRBD2 as a possible D gene (5 bases). In nucleotides, the CDR3 is TGTGCCAGCAGCGCCGAAAGGACTGCTAGAACAAGATGGACCCAGTACTTC. This translates into CASSAERTARTRWTQYF.